The entry that follows covers one T cell receptor beta chain sequence. Its antigen is undetermined. The data originate from a study of blood T cells in healthy people across ages. Study outcomes and limitations: Bulk PBMC profiling left naive and antigen-experienced comparisons inconclusive. Donor CMV status was unknown, possibly confounding expanded clonotype changes.

V was pared by 6 bases and J by 2 bases, with 10 bases between. This CDR3 has 13 amino acids. Germline CDR1 and CDR2: MNHEY and SMNVEV (reference sequence). It was with a sample-barcoded 5' primer and a J-beta primer mix that a second PCR of about 6 to 12 cycles was run. Paired-end reads containing CDR3 totaled no fewer than 3 million for each sample. One entry per CDR3 protein, called by TCRdb with MiXCR from the 5' RACE reads. This table has just under 750,000 distinct CDR3 sequences, 22% appearing once. The receptor was derived from a man between 70 and 80 years old in good health. Material: blood. The J gene is TRBJ2-5, the V gene TRBV27; D is ambiguous. The CDR3 DNA is TGTGCCAGCAGAGCCACGGCGCAAGAGACCCAGTACTTC. It specifies CASRATAQETQYF.